The entry below gives a single T cell receptor beta chain sequence along with its context. Data came from immunoSEQ multiplex PCR; TCRdb stores just in-frame clones and leaves some out. The top ten hold 20% to 25% of the sample, which has around 95,000 clones, 85% seen once. This entry comes from a study of cytomegalovirus exposure and HLA in healthy donors. This TCR was sampled from a man between 18 and 29 years old in good health and CMV-seropositive. Sequenced material: PBMCs.

The CDR3 DNA reads as TGTGCCACCAGCAGAACCAAGACTAGCGGGACTAGCACAGATACGCAGTATTTT. Translated: CATSRTKTSGTSTDTQYF. The chain uses TRBV15 and TRBJ2-3, with 11 bases matching TRBD2. The V and J ends lost 2 bases and 0 bases, in that order; junction bases with no gene match: 7. CDR1 and CDR2 (germline): LNHNV, YYDKDF (reference sequence). This CDR3 is built from 18 residues.